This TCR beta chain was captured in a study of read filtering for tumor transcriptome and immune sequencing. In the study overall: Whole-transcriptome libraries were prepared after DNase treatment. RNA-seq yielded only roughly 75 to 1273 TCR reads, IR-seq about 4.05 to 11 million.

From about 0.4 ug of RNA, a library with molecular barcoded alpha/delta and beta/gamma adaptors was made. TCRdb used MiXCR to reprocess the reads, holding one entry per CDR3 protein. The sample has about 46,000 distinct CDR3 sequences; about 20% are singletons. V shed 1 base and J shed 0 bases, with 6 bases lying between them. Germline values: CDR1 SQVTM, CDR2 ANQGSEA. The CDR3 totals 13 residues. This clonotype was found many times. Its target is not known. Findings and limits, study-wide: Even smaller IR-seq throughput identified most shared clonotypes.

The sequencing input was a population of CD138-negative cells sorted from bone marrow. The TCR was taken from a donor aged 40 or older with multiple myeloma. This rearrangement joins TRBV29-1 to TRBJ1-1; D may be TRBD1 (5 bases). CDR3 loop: CSVEGQMNTEAFF. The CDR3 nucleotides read TGCAGCGTTGAAGGACAGATGAACACTGAAGCTTTCTTT.